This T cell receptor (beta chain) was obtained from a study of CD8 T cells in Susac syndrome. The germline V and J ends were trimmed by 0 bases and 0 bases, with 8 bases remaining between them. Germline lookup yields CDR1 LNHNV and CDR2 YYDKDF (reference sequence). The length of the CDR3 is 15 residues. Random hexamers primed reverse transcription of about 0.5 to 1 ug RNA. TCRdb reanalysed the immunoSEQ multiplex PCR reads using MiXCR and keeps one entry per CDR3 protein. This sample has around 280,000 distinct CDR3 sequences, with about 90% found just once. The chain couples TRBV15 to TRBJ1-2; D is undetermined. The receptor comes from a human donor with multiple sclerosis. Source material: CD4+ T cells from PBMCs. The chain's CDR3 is CATSRDRTTNYGYTF. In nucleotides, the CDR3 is TGTGCCACCAGCAGAGACAGGACCACTAACTATGGCTACACCTTC.